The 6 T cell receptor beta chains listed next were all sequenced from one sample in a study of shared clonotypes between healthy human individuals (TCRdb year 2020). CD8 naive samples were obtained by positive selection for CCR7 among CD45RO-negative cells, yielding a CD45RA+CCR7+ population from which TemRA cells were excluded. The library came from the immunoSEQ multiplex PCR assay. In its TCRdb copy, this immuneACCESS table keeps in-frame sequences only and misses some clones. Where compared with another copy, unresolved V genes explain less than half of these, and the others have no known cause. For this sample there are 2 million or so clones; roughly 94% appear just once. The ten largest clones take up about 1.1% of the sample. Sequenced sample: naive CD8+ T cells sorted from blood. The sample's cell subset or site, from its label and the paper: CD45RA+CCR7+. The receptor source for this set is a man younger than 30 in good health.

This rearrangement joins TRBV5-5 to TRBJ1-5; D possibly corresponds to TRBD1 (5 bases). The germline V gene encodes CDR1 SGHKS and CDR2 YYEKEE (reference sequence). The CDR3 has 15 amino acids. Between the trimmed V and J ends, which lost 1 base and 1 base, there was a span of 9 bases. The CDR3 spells CASSLIRDSNQPQHF. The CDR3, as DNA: TGTGCCAGCAGCTTGATCCGGGACAGCAATCAGCCCCAGCATTTT. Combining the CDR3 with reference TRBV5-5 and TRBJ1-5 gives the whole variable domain DAGVTQSPTHLIKTRGQQVTLRCSPISGHKSVSWYQQVLGQGPQFIFQYYEKEERGRGNFPDRFSARQFPNYSSELNVNALLLGDSALYLCASSLIRDSNQPQHFGDGTRLSIL.

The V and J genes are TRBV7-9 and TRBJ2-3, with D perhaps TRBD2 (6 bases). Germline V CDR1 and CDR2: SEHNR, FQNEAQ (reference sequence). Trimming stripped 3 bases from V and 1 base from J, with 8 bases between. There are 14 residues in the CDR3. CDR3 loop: CASSLPGGTDTQYF. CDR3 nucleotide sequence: TGTGCCAGCAGCTTGCCGGGAGGCACAGATACGCAGTATTTT.

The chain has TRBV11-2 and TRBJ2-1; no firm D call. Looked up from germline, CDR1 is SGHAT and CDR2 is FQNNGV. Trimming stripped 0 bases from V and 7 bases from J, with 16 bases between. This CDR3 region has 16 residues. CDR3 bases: TGTGCCAGCAGCTTAGATAGCAGGAACGACTGGAATGAGCAGTTCTTC. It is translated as CASSLDSRNDWNEQFF.

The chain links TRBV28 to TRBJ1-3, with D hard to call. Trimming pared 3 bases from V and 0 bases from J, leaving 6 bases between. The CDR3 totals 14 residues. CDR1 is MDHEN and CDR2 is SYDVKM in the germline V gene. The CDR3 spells CASSFGNSGNTIYF. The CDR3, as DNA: TGTGCCAGCAGTTTTGGCAACTCTGGAAACACCATATATTTT.

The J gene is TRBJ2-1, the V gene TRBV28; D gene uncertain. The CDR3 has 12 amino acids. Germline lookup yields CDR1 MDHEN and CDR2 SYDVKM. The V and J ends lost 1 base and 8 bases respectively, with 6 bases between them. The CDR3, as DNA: TGTGCCAGCAGTTTATCCGGCGATGAGCAGTTCTTC. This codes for CASSLSGDEQFF.

CDR3 nucleotide sequence: TGTGCCATCAGTGAGCCCCGGGCCATAACTAACTATGGCTACACCTTC. Translating it yields CAISEPRAITNYGYTF. The chain carries TRBV10-3 and TRBJ1-2; D call uncertain. V was shortened by 2 bases and J by 0 bases, with 13 bases between the two germline ends. CDR3 length: 16 residues. Per the germline V gene, CDR1 is ENHRY and CDR2 is SYGVKD.